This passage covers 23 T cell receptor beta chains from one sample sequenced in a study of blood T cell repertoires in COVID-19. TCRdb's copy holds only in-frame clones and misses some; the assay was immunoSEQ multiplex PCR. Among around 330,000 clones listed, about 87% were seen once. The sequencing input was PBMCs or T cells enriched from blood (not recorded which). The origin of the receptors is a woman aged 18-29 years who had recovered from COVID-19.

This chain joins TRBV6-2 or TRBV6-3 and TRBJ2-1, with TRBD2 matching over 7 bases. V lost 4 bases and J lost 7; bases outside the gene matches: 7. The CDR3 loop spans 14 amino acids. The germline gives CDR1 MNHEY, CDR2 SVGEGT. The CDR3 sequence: CASSLTSAGNEQFF. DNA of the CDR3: TGTGCCAGCAGTTTAACTAGCGCGGGGAATGAGCAGTTCTTC.

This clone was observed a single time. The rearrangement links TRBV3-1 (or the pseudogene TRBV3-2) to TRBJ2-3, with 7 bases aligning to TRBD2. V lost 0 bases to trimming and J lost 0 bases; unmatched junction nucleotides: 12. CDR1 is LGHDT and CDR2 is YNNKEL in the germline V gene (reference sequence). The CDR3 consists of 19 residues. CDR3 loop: CASSQDVPPRRGSTDTQYF. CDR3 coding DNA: TGTGCCAGCAGCCAAGATGTCCCCCCGAGGCGGGGGAGCACAGATACGCAGTATTTT.

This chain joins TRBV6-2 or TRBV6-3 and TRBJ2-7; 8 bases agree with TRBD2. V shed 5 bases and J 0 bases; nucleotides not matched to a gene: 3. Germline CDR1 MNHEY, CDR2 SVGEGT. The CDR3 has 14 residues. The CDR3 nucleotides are TGTGCCAGCAGTCGCGGGGGGTACTCCTACGAGCAGTACTTC. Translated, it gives CASSRGGYSYEQYF.

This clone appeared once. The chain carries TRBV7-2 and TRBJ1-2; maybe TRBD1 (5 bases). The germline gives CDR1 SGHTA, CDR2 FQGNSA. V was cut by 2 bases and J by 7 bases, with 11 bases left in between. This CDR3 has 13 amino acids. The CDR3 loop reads CASSLRQGGGYTF. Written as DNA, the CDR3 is TGTGCCAGCAGCTTAAGGCAGGGCGGTGGCTACACCTTC.

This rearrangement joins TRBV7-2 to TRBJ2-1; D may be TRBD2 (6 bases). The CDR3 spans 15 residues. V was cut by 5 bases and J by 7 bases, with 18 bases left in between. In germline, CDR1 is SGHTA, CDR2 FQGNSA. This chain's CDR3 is CASSPQTGTGNEQFF. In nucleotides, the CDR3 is TGTGCCAGCAGCCCACAGACCGGGACTGGAAATGAGCAGTTCTTC.

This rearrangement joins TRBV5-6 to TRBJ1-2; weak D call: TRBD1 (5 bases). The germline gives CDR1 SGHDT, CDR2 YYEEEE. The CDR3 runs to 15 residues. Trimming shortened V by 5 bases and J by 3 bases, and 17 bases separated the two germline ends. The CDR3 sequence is CASRSDWGPHYGYTF. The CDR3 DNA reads TGTGCCAGCAGATCCGACTGGGGCCCGCACTATGGCTACACCTTC.

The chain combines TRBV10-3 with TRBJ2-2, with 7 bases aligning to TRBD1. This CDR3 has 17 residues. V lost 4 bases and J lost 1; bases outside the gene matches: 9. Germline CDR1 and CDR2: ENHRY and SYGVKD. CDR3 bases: TGTGCCATCAGTGCTCACAGGGGTGCGAGGAACACCGGGGAGCTGTTTTTT. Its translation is CAISAHRGARNTGELFF.

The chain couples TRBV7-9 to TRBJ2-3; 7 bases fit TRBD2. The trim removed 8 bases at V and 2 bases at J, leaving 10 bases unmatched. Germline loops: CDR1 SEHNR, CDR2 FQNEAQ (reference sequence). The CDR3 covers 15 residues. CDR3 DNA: TGTGCCAGCGGGGTAGTTGGGACTAACACAGATACGCAGTATTTT. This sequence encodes CASGVVGTNTDTQYF.

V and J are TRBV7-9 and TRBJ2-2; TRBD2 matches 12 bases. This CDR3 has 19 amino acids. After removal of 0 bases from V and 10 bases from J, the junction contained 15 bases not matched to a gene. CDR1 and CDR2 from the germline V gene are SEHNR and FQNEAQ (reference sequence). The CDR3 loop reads CASSLAPNPSGRALEELFF. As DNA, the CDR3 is TGTGCCAGCAGCTTAGCCCCTAACCCTAGCGGGAGGGCCCTCGAGGAGCTGTTTTTT. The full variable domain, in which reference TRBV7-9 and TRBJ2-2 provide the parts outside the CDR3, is DTGVSQNPRHKITKRGQNVTFRCDPISEHNRLYWYRQTLGQGPEFLTYFQNEAQLEKSRLLSDRFSAERPKGSFSTLEIQRTEQGDSAMYLCASSLAPNPSGRALEELFFGEGSRLTVL.

The chain's CDR3 is CASSIDGTGYNEQFF. The CDR3 nucleotides are TGTGCCAGTAGTATAGACGGGACAGGGTACAATGAGCAGTTCTTC. This chain links TRBV19 with TRBJ2-1; TRBD1 aligns across 9 bases. The CDR3 sequence is 15 residues long. J was trimmed by 4 bases and V by 0 bases; bases with no gene match: 1. Germline CDR1 is LNHDA and CDR2 is SQIVND (reference sequence).

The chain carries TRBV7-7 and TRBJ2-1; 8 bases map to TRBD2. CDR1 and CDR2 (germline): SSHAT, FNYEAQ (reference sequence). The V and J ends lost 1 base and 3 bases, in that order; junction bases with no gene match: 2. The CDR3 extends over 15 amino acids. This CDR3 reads CASSLGGRNYNEQFF. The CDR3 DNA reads TGTGCCAGCAGCTTAGGCGGGAGGAACTACAATGAGCAGTTCTTC. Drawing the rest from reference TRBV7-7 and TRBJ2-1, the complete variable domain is GAGVSQSPRYKVTKRGQDVTLRCDPISSHATLYWYQQALGQGPEFLTYFNYEAQPDKSGLPSDRFSAERPEGSISTLTIQRTEQRDSAMYRCASSLGGRNYNEQFFGPGTRLTVL.

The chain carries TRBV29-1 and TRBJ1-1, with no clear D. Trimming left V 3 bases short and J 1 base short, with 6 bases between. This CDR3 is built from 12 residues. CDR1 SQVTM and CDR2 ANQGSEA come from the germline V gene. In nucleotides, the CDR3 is TGCAGCGTTGACAGGCAGAACACTGAAGCTTTCTTT. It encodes CSVDRQNTEAFF.

Here the CDR3 reads CASSRTTYEQYF. The CDR3 coding sequence is TGTGCCAGCAGCCGGACTACCTACGAGCAGTACTTC. The V gene is TRBV5-5, the J gene TRBJ2-7; maybe TRBD2 (6 bases). The germline V gene encodes CDR1 SGHKS and CDR2 YYEKEE (reference sequence). This CDR3 spans 12 amino acids. V lost 4 bases and J 2 bases, leaving 7 bases between the germline ends.

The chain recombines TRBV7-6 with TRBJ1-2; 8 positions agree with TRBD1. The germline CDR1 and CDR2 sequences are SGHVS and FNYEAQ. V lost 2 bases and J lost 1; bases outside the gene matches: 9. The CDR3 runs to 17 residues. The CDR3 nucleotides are TGTGCCAGCAGCTTACGCTCTCGGGACAGGCATAACTATGGCTACACCTTC. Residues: CASSLRSRDRHNYGYTF.

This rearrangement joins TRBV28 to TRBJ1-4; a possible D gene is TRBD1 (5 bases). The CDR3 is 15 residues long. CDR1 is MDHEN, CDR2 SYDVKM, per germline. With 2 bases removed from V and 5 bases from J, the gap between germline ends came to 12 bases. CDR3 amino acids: CASSLGGRLNEKLFF. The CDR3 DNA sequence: TGTGCCAGCAGTTTAGGGGGGAGACTGAATGAAAAACTGTTTTTT.

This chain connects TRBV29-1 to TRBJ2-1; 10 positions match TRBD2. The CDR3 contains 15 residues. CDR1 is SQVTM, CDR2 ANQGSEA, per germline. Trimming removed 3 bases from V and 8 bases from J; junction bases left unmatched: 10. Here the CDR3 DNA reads TGCAGCGTTGATGGGGAGCGGGAGGGCGGCGATGAGCAGTTCTTC. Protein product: CSVDGEREGGDEQFF.

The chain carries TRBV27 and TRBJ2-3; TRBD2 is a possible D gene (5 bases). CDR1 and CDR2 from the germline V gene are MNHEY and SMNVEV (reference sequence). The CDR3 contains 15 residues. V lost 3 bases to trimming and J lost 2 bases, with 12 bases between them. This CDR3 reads CASSFYSAATDTQYF. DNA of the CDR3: TGTGCCAGCAGTTTTTATAGCGCGGCCACAGATACGCAGTATTTT.

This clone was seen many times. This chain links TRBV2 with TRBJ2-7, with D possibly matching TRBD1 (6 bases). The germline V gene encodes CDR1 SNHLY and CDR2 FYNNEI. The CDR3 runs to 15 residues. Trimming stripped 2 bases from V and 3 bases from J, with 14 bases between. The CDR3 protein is CASSELVLDSYEQYF. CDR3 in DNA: TGTGCCAGCAGTGAATTGGTTTTGGACAGCTACGAGCAGTACTTC. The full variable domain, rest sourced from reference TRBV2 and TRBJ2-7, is EPEVTQTPSHQVTQMGQEVILRCVPISNHLYFYWYRQILGQKVEFLVSFYNNEISEKSEIFDDQFSVERPDGSNFTLKIRSTKLEDSAMYFCASSELVLDSYEQYFGPGTRLTVT.

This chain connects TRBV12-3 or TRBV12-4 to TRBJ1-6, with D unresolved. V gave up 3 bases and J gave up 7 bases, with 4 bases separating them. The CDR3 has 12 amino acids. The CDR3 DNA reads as TGTGCCAGCAGTTTGAGAAATTCACCCCTCCACTTT. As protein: CASSLRNSPLHF.

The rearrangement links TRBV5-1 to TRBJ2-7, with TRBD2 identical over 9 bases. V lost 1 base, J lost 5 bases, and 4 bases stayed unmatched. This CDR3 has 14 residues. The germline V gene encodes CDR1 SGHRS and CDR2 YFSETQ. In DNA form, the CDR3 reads TGCGCCAGCAGCTTGACGGCGGGAGGGAACGAGCAGTACTTC. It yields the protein CASSLTAGGNEQYF.

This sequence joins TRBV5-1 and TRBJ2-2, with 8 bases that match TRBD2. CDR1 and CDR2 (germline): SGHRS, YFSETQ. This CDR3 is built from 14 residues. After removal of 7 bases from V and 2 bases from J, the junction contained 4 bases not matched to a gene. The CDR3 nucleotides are TGCGCCAGCGGTACTAGCGGCAACACCGGGGAGCTGTTTTTT. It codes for CASGTSGNTGELFF.

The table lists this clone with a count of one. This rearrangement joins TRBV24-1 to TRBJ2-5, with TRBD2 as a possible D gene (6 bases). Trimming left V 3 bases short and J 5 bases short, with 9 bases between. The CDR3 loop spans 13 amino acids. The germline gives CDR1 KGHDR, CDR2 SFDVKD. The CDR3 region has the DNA TGTGCCACCAGTGATGGAGGGCGGGAGACCCAGTACTTC. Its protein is CATSDGGRETQYF.

CDR3 sequence reads: CASSQRQGSTDTQYF. The CDR3 DNA reads TGTGCCAGCAGCCAAAGGCAGGGGAGCACAGATACGCAGTATTTT. The gene calls are TRBV3-1 (or the pseudogene TRBV3-2) and TRBJ2-3, with D perhaps matching TRBD1 (6 bases). Trimming took 2 bases from V and 0 from J, leaving 9 bases between them. Germline V lookup: CDR1 LGHDT, CDR2 YNNKEL (reference sequence). The CDR3 runs 15 residues.